One and the same sample provided the 26 T cell receptor beta chains below, sequenced in a study of radiotherapy plus CTLA-4 blockade in lung cancer. Sequencing was performed with immunoSEQ multiplex PCR; in TCRdb, only in-frame clones are kept and a portion is missing. The table lists roughly 97,000 clones, roughly 74% of them singletons. This sample comprised peripheral blood, obtained from a patient treated with radiotherapy plus ipilimumab. These receptors all stem from a human donor with non-small cell lung cancer who had a partial response to radiotherapy plus ipilimumab. Some clones in this sample may be carry-over from other donors' samples.

V and J are TRBV11-3 and TRBJ2-7, with a possible D match to TRBD2 (6 bases). Deletions cut 1 base from V and 1 base from J, with 11 bases between. The length of the CDR3 is 15 residues. The germline CDR1 and CDR2 sequences are SGHNT and YENEEA. The CDR3 region has the DNA TGTGCCAGCAGCTTAGGTGGAGGGACTTCCTACGAGCAGTACTTC. Its translation is CASSLGGGTSYEQYF.

V is TRBV4-1 and J is TRBJ1-2; 8 bases agree with TRBD1. Germline trimming cut 2 bases from V and 6 bases from J; bases unmatched to any gene: 5. This CDR3 has 14 residues. Germline lookup yields CDR1 MGHRA and CDR2 YSYEKL. CDR3: CASSQNRGADGYTF. For the CDR3, the DNA is TGCGCCAGCAGCCAAAACAGGGGGGCGGATGGCTACACCTTC.

Of note for this clone: This specimen includes other DNA sequences encoding the same CDR3. The chain carries TRBV7-3 and TRBJ2-1; 8 nucleotides align to TRBD2. V lost 2 bases and J lost 2; bases outside the gene matches: 2. The CDR3 extends over 15 amino acids. Germline CDR1 is SGHTA and CDR2 is FQGTGA. CDR3 loop: CASSLAGGPYNEQFF. As DNA, the CDR3 is TGTGCCAGCAGCTTAGCGGGGGGCCCCTACAATGAGCAGTTCTTC.

The rearrangement joins TRBV4-3 to TRBJ2-7, with D hard to call. Trimming took off 3 bases at V and 3 bases at J, with 9 bases between the two ends. The CDR3 has 13 residues. Germline values: CDR1 LGHNA, CDR2 YSLEER. In DNA, the CDR3 is TGCGCCAGCAGCCATTCAGGTCGCTACGAGCAGTACTTC. Encoded protein: CASSHSGRYEQYF.

The chain employs TRBV7-2 and TRBJ2-1; 10 positions agree with TRBD2. Germline CDR1 SGHTA, CDR2 FQGNSA. The V segment lost 3 bases and the J segment 10 bases; nucleotides outside the gene matches: 9. The CDR3 length is 15 residues. CDR3 amino acids: CASSFSQRGGREQFF. The CDR3 DNA reads as TGTGCCAGCAGCTTCAGCCAGCGGGGGGGCCGCGAGCAGTTCTTC.

This rearrangement joins TRBV7-9 to TRBJ2-5; D perhaps matches TRBD2 (7 bases). Germline lookup yields CDR1 SEHNR and CDR2 FQNEAQ (reference sequence). V was trimmed by 3 bases and J by 4 bases, leaving 15 bases between them. CDR3 size: 15 residues. In DNA, the CDR3 is TGTGCCAGCAGCTTGGAACTAGGGGGGGTAGAGACCCAGTACTTC. Amino acid sequence: CASSLELGGVETQYF.

The rearrangement joins TRBV6-5 to TRBJ1-6, with 7 bases fitting TRBD1. Germline loops: CDR1 MNHEY, CDR2 SVGAGI. This CDR3 region has 14 residues. J was trimmed by 10 bases and V by 8 bases; bases with no gene match: 11. The CDR3 DNA sequence: TGTGCCAGCCTAAGAGGGGGCGCGTGGTCACCCCTCCACTTT. Protein sequence: CASLRGGAWSPLHF.

The chain uses TRBV5-8 and TRBJ1-2, with D tentatively TRBD1 (5 bases). CDR3 length equals 16 residues. The V gene's germline CDR1 is SGHTS and CDR2 YDEGEE. The germline V and J ends were trimmed by 4 bases and 7 bases, with 23 bases remaining between them. CDR3 loop: CASSHTNRRQFIGYTF. The CDR3, as DNA: TGTGCCAGCAGCCATACGAATCGCCGACAGTTCATTGGCTACACCTTC.

The chain links TRBV7-2 to TRBJ1-1, with D unclear. Germline loops: CDR1 SGHTA, CDR2 FQGNSA. There are 13 residues in the CDR3. V dropped 0 bases and J dropped 10 bases, with 12 bases sitting between them. CDR3 sequence (DNA): TGTGCCAGCAGCTTAGCACAGAGGGTAGGAGCTTTCTTT. This encodes CASSLAQRVGAFF.

The chain joins TRBV7-3 to TRBJ1-5; D remains ambiguous. Deletions cut 4 bases from V and 0 bases from J, with 16 bases between. CDR3 size: 17 residues. Germline V gene data show CDR1 as SGHTA and CDR2 as FQGTGA. The CDR3 coding sequence is TGTGCCAGCAGCTCTACCCCTTCAACGTATAGCAATCAGCCCCAGCATTTT. Translation: CASSSTPSTYSNQPQHF.

The rearrangement uses TRBV7-6 and TRBJ2-7, with D maybe TRBD2 (6 bases). V was shortened by 5 bases and J by 4 bases, with 21 bases between the two germline ends. The length of the CDR3 is 16 residues. Germline loops: CDR1 SGHVS, CDR2 FNYEAQ. The CDR3 protein is CASSPTVGGLTYEQYF. CDR3 coding DNA: TGTGCCAGCAGCCCGACAGTGGGGGGTTTGACGTACGAGCAGTACTTC.

The chain uses TRBV19 and TRBJ1-5; TRBD1 aligns across 7 bases. Germline V gives CDR1 LNHDA, CDR2 SQIVND (reference sequence). The V and J ends lost 4 bases and 3 bases, in that order; junction bases with no gene match: 3. The CDR3 length is 14 residues. CDR3 sequence: CASSTDRNNQPQHF. CDR3 DNA sequence: TGTGCCAGTAGTACGGACAGGAACAATCAGCCCCAGCATTTT. Combining the CDR3 with reference TRBV19 and TRBJ1-5 gives the whole variable domain DGGITQSPKYLFRKEGQNVTLSCEQNLNHDAMYWYRQDPGQGLRLIYYSQIVNDFQKGDIAEGYSVSREKKESFPLTVTSAQKNPTAFYLCASSTDRNNQPQHFGDGTRLSIL.

In its sample, this clone was seen a few times. CDR3 nucleotide sequence: TGTGCCAGTAGTATAGAGGACAGATCGGGTCAGCCCCAGCATTTT. This encodes CASSIEDRSGQPQHF. The rearrangement uses TRBV19 and TRBJ1-5; a possible D gene is TRBD1 (6 bases). V was trimmed by 0 bases and J by 6 bases, leaving 12 bases between them. Germline V gives CDR1 LNHDA, CDR2 SQIVND (reference sequence). CDR3 length equals 15 residues.

This chain links TRBV19 with TRBJ2-3; 9 nucleotides agree with TRBD1. Unmatched junction bases numbered 7, after V lost 10 bases and J lost 5 bases. From germline, CDR1 is LNHDA and CDR2 SQIVND (reference sequence). This CDR3 spans 13 amino acids. The CDR3 region has the DNA TGTGCCACCGCCGGGACAGGGCAAGATACGCAGTATTTT. This translates into CATAGTGQDTQYF. Supplemented by reference TRBV19 and TRBJ2-3, the full variable domain reads DGGITQSPKYLFRKEGQNVTLSCEQNLNHDAMYWYRQDPGQGLRLIYYSQIVNDFQKGDIAEGYSVSREKKESFPLTVTSAQKNPTAFYLCATAGTGQDTQYFGPGTRLTVL.

This clone was detected only a few times. The V gene is TRBV2, the J gene TRBJ1-4; D possibly corresponds to TRBD1 (5 bases). Looked up from germline, CDR1 is SNHLY and CDR2 is FYNNEI. V was pared by 4 bases and J by 3 bases, with 12 bases between. CDR3 length: 15 amino acids. The CDR3 DNA follows: TGTGCCAGCAGTGCGGCCAGGGTTCCTAATGAAAAACTGTTTTTT. This translates into CASSAARVPNEKLFF.

This clone was seen at least ten times. The CDR3 DNA follows: TGTGCCACCGGACTAGCGGGAGTAACTGAGCAGTTCTTC. This sequence encodes CATGLAGVTEQFF. This rearrangement joins TRBV27 to TRBJ2-1; the match to TRBD2 covers 13 bases. Trimming took 10 bases from V and 9 from J; bases not matched to a gene: 6. The CDR3 extends over 13 amino acids. Germline-derived CDR1 and CDR2 are MNHEY and SMNVEV (reference sequence).

The chain is built from TRBV5-4 and TRBJ2-2, with TRBD2 matching over 10 bases. The J segment lost 5 bases and the V segment lost 3 bases, leaving 7 bases of the junction unmatched. The CDR3 is made up of 16 amino acids. Per the germline V gene, CDR1 is SGHNT and CDR2 is YYREEE (reference sequence). The CDR3 region is CASSSLAGVLTGELFF. DNA for the CDR3: TGTGCCAGCAGCTCCCTAGCGGGAGTGTTAACCGGGGAGCTGTTTTTT.

Comments on this clone: The sample carries other DNA sequences with the same CDR3. V and J are TRBV18 and TRBJ1-1; the D is unclear. Trimming stripped 0 bases from V and 5 bases from J, with 7 bases between. CDR3 length: 13 amino acids. Germline V CDR1 and CDR2: KGHSH, LQKENI. The chain's CDR3 is CASSPPSRTEAFF. The CDR3 DNA reads as TGTGCCAGCTCACCACCGAGTCGGACTGAAGCTTTCTTT.

The chain employs TRBV28 and TRBJ2-4; TRBD1 agrees at 8 bases. Trimming took 0 bases from V and 0 from J; bases not matched to a gene: 4. CDR3 length: 17 amino acids. Germline loops: CDR1 MDHEN, CDR2 SYDVKM. CDR3 in amino acids: CASSLWGTGLAKNIQYF. The CDR3 DNA sequence: TGTGCCAGCAGTTTATGGGGGACAGGACTAGCCAAAAACATTCAGTACTTC.

This clone was seen a single time. This chain uses TRBV11-2 with TRBJ2-7, with 12 nucleotides matching TRBD2. The CDR3 is 17 residues long. Germline CDR1 reads SGHAT; CDR2 reads FQNNGV. J lost 1 base, V lost 5 bases, and 9 bases had no gene match. CDR3 in DNA: TGTGCCAGCAGCGGGAGAGGACTAGCGGGGCGATCCTACGAGCAGTACTTC. Translating gives CASSGRGLAGRSYEQYF.

This sequence joins TRBV7-6 and TRBJ1-1; 10 bases match TRBD1. The CDR3 sequence is 13 residues long. Germline CDR1 reads SGHVS; CDR2 reads FNYEAQ. V shed 6 bases and J 4 bases; nucleotides not matched to a gene: 2. CDR3 sequence (DNA): TGTGCCAGCAGTTGGACAGGGGGCACTGAAGCTTTCTTT. This codes for CASSWTGGTEAFF.

The gene calls are TRBV2 and TRBJ1-5; D not resolved. The CDR3 covers 12 residues. Trimming took off 5 bases at V and 6 bases at J, with 8 bases between the two ends. The V gene's germline CDR1 is SNHLY and CDR2 FYNNEI. The CDR3 protein is CASSLNPQPQHF. In DNA form, the CDR3 reads TGTGCCAGCAGTCTAAATCCTCAGCCCCAGCATTTT.

This clone turned up a few times. The rearrangement joins TRBV28 to TRBJ2-7, with D possibly TRBD1 on 5 matching bases. V gave up 4 bases and J gave up 6 bases, with 10 bases separating them. Germline CDR1 is MDHEN and CDR2 is SYDVKM. The CDR3 spans 12 residues. The CDR3 loop is CASSSTGREQYF. The CDR3 DNA is TGTGCCAGCAGTTCTACAGGTCGCGAGCAGTACTTC.

CDR3: CASSLAWDRIGTQYF. The CDR3 bases are TGTGCCAGCAGCTTAGCATGGGACAGGATCGGGACCCAGTACTTC. J is TRBJ2-5 and V is TRBV7-2, with 8 nucleotides matching TRBD1. The CDR3 loop spans 15 amino acids. Germline assignment: CDR1 SGHTA and CDR2 FQGNSA. V lost 0 bases and J lost 7; bases outside the gene matches: 7.

The chain recombines TRBV7-8 with TRBJ1-2; D possibly corresponds to TRBD1 (6 bases). This CDR3 spans 15 amino acids. Germline V gene sequence: CDR1 SGHVS, CDR2 FQNEAQ. V was trimmed by 2 bases and J by 0 bases, leaving 10 bases between them. The CDR3 region is CASSLLDSPNYGYTF. The CDR3 nucleotides are TGTGCCAGCAGCTTATTGGACAGCCCTAACTATGGCTACACCTTC.

This clone was recorded only once. This sequence joins TRBV6-1 and TRBJ2-1, with TRBD2 matching over 7 bases. The CDR3 has 14 amino acids. The germline CDR1 and CDR2 sequences are MNHNS and SASEGT. J gave up 7 bases and V 8 bases, and 11 bases lay outside the gene matches. The CDR3 DNA sequence: TGTGCCAGCGCTTGGTTAGTGCGGGAGAATGAGCAGTTCTTC. Its translation is CASAWLVRENEQFF.